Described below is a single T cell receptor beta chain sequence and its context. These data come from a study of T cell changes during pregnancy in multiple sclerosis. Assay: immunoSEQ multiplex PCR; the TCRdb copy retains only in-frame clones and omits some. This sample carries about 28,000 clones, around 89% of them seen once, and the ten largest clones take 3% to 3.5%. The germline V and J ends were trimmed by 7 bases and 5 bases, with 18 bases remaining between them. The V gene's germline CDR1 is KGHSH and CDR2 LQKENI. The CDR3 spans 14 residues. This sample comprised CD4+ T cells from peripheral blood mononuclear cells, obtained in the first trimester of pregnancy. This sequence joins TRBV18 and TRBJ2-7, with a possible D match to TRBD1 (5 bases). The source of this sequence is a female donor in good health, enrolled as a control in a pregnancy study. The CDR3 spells CASLYDSIEDEQYF. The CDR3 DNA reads TGTGCCAGCTTATACGACAGCATCGAAGACGAGCAGTACTTC.